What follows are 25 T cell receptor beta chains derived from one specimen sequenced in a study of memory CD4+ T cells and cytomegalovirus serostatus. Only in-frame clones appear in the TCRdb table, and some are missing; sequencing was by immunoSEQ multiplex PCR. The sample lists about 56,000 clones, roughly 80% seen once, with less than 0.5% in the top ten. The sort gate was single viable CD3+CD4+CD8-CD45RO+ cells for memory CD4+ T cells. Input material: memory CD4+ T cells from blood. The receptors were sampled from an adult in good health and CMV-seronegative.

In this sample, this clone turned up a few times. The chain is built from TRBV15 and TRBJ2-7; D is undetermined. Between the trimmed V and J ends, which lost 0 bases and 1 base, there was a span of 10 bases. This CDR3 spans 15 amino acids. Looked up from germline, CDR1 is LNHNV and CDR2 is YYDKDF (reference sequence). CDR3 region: CATSRDTDGSYEQYF. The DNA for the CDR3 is TGTGCCACCAGCAGAGATACCGACGGTTCCTACGAGCAGTACTTC.

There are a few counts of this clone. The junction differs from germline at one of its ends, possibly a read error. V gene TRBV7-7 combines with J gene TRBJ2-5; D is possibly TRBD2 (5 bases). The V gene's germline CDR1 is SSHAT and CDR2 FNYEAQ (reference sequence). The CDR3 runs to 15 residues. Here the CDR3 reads CASSSGRRIEETQYF. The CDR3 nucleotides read TGTGCTAGCAGCTCAGGACGGAGGATTGAAGAGACCCAGTACTTC.

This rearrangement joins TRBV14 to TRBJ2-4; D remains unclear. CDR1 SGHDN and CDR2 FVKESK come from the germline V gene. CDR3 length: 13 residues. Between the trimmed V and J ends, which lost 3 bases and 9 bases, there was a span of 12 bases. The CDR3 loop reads CASSQRGMGIQYF. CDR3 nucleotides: TGTGCCAGCAGCCAGAGAGGCATGGGCATTCAGTACTTC.

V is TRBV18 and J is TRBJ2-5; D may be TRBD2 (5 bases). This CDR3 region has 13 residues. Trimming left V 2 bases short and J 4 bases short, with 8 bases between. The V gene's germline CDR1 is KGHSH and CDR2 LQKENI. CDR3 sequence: CASSPSEGETQYF. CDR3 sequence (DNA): TGTGCCAGCTCACCAAGTGAGGGAGAGACCCAGTACTTC.

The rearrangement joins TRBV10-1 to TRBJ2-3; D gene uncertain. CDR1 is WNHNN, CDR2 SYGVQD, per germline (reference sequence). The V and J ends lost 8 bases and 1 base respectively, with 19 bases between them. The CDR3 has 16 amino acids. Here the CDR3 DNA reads TGCGCCAGCTCAACTCAAATAGACCGCCGCACAGATACGCAGTATTTT. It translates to CASSTQIDRRTDTQYF.

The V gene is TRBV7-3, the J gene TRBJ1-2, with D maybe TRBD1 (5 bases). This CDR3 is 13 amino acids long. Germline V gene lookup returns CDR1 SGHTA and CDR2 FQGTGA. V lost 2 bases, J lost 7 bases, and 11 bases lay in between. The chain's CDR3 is CASSLGPGAGYTF. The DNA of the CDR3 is TGTGCCAGCAGCTTAGGCCCTGGGGCTGGCTACACCTTC. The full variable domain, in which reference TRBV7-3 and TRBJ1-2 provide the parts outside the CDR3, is GAGVSQTPSNKVTEKGKYVELRCDPISGHTALYWYRQSLGQGPEFLIYFQGTGAADDSGLPNDRFFAVRPEGSVSTLKIQRTERGDSAVYLCASSLGPGAGYTFGSGTRLTVV.

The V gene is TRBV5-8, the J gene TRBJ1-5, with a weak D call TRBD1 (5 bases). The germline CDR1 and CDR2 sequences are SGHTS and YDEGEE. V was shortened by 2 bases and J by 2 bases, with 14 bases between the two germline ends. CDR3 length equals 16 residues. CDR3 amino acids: CASSFRGVARNQPQHF. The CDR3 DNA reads TGTGCCAGCAGCTTTAGGGGAGTTGCTCGCAATCAGCCCCAGCATTTT.

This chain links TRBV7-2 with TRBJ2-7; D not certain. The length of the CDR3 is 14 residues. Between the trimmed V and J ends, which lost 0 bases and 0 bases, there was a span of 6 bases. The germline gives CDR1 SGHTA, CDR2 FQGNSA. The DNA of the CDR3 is TGTGCCAGCAGCTTAGCGCTCTCCTCCTACGAGCAGTACTTC. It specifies CASSLALSSYEQYF.

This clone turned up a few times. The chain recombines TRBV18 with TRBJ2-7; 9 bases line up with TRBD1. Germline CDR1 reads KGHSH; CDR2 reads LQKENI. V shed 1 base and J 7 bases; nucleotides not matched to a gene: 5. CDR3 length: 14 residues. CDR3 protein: CASSPLRQGEEQYF. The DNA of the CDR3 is TGTGCCAGCTCACCACTTAGACAGGGGGAAGAGCAGTACTTC.

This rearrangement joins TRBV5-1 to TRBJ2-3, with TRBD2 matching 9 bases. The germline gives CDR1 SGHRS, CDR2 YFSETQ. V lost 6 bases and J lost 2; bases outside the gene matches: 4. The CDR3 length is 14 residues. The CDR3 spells CASMSGGPTDTQYF. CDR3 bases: TGCGCCAGCATGAGCGGGGGGCCCACAGATACGCAGTATTTT.

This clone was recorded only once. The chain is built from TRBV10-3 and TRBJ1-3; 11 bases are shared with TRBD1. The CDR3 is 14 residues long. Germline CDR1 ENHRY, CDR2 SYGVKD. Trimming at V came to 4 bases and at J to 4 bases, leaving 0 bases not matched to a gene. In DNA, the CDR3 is TGTGCCATCAGTGGGACAGGGGGCGGAAACACCATATATTTT. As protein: CAISGTGGGNTIYF.

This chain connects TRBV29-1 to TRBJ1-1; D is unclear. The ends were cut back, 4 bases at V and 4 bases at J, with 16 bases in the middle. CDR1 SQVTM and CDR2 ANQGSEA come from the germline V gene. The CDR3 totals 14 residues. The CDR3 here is CSVVGTTRGTEAFF. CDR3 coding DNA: TGCAGCGTTGTAGGAACAACCCGTGGCACTGAAGCTTTCTTT.

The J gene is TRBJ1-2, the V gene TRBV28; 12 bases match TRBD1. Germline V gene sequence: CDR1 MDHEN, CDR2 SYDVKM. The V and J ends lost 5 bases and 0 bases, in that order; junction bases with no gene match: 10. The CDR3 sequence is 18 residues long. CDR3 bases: TGTGCCAGCAGTGCCCCCCGGGACAGGGGGCGAGCTAACTATGGCTACACCTTC. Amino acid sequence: CASSAPRDRGRANYGYTF.

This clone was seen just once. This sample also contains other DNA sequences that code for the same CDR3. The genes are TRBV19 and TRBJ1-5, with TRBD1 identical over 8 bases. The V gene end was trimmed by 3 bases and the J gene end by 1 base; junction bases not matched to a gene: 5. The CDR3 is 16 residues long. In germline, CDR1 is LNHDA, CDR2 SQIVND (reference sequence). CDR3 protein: CASSMRRQGSNQPQHF. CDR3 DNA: TGTGCCAGTAGTATGCGGAGACAGGGGAGCAATCAGCCCCAGCATTTT.

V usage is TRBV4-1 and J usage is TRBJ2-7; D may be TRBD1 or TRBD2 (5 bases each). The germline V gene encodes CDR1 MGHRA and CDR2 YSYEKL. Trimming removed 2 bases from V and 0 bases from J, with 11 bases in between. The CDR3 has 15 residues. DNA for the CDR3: TGCGCCAGCAGCCAACCTAGGGACGGCTCCTACGAGCAGTACTTC. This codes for CASSQPRDGSYEQYF.

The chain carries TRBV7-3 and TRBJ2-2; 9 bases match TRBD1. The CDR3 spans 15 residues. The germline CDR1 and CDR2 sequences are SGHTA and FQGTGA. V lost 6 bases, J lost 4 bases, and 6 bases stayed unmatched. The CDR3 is CASRTGTGRTGELFF. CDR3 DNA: TGTGCCAGCAGGACCGGGACAGGGCGCACCGGGGAGCTGTTTTTT.

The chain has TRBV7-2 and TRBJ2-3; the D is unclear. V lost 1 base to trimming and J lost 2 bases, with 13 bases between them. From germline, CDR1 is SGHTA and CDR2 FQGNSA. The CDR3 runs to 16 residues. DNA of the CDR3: TGTGCCAGCAGCTTAGGGGGTTTCCGGGCCACAGATACGCAGTATTTT. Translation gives CASSLGGFRATDTQYF.

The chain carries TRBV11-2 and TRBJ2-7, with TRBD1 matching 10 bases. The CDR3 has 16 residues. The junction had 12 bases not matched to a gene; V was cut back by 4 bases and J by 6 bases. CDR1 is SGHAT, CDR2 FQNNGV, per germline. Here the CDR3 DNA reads TGTGCCAGCAGCTCCTATCTGGGACAGGGGACCGGCGAGCAGTACTTC. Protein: CASSSYLGQGTGEQYF.

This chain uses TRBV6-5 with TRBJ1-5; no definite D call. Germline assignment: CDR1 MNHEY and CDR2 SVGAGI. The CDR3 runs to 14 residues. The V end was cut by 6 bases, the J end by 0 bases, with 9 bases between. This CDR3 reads CASSNLYSNQPQHF. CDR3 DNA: TGTGCCAGCAGCAATCTTTATAGCAATCAGCCCCAGCATTTT.

CDR3 in amino acids: CASSQGLRARTDTQYF. CDR3 bases: TGTGCCAGCAGCCAGGGTCTGCGGGCCCGCACAGATACGCAGTATTTT. The chain employs TRBV7-2 and TRBJ2-3, with D tentatively TRBD1 or TRBD2 (5 bases each). The CDR3 covers 16 residues. The V gene's germline CDR1 is SGHTA and CDR2 FQGNSA. Trimming took off 5 bases at V and 1 base at J, with 16 bases between the two ends. The complete variable domain, with remaining parts taken from reference TRBV7-2 and TRBJ2-3, reads GAGVSQSPSNKVTEKGKDVELRCDPISGHTALYWYRQSLGQGLEFLIYFQGNSAPDKSGLPSDRFSAERTGGSVSTLTIQRTQQEDSAVYLCASSQGLRARTDTQYFGPGTRLTVL.

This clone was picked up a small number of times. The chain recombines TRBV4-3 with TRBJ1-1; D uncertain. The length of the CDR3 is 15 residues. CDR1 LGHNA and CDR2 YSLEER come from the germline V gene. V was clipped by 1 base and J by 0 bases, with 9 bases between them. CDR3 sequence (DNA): TGCGCCAGCAGCCAAGCGTCAGGCTTGAACACTGAAGCTTTCTTT. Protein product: CASSQASGLNTEAFF.

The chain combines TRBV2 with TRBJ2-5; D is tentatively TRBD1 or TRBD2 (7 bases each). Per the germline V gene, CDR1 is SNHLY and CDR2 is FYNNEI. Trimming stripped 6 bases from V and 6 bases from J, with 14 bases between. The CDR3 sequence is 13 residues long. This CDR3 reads CASRRDSGKTQYF. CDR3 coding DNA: TGTGCCAGCAGAAGGGACAGCGGGAAGACCCAGTACTTC.

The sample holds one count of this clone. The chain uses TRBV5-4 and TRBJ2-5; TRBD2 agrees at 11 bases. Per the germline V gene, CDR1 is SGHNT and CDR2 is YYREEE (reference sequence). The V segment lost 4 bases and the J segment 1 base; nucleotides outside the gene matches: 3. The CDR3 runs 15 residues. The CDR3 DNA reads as TGTGCCAGCAGCCCTAGCGGGGGGATCCAAGAGACCCAGTACTTC. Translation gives CASSPSGGIQETQYF.

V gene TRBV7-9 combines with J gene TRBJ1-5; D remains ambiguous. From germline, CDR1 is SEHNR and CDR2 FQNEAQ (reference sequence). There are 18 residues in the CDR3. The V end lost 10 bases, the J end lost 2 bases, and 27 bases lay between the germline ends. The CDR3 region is CATLSGRGRLNGNQPQHF. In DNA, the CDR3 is TGTGCCACTCTTTCTGGACGGGGAAGATTAAATGGCAATCAGCCCCAGCATTTT.

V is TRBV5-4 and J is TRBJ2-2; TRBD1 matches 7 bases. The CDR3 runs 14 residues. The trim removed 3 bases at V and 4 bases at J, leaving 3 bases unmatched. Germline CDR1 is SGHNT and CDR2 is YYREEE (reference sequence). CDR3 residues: CASSSTGATGELFF. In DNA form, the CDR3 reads TGTGCCAGCAGCTCAACAGGGGCCACCGGGGAGCTGTTTTTT.